One T cell receptor beta chain is described in this entry. Its antigen is unknown. These reads were obtained on an Illumina HiSeq 2000. 5'RACE template switching, by which a universal primer site and unique molecular identifiers were added, was used to make TCR beta cDNA libraries. cDNA synthesis was primed from the TCR beta constant segment and was followed by two successive PCR amplification steps. In the source study's methods: MIGEC was used to demultiplex reads and group reads by UMI, and MiTCR was used to assemble and quantify clonotypes. To exclude erroneous sequences, only TCR cDNA sequences supported by at least two reads were retained. Downstream repertoire analysis used the tcR package, and clonotypes were matched across fractions by CDR3 nucleotide sequence plus V segment. VDJmatch was used to annotate antigen specificity against VDJdb, with one amino acid substitution in CDR3 allowed. The reads underwent TCRdb reprocessing, giving one record for each CDR3 protein sequence and no DNA. TCRdb's processing, not the authors', yielded these V and J calls. This sample's records show about 550,000 distinct CDR3 sequences. The ten most abundant clones make up roughly 3.6% of the sample.

This sample is part of a study of T cells expressing NK-cell markers (dated by TCRdb to 2018 to 2020). For the wider study: TCR beta-chain repertoires were profiled in sorted CD3+CD56+NKG2C+, CD3+CD56+NKG2C- and CD3+CD56-NKG2C+ T-cell subsets from seven or eight donors. Among the eight sequenced donors, seven were HCMV-seropositive and one was HCMV-seronegative. All eight donors whose samples were sequenced were randomly selected healthy volunteers, three of them men and five women. The libraries were sequenced on Illumina HiSeq 2000/2500, MiSeq or NextSeq, producing 2 x 150 bp reads.

The research as a whole found: It remained unclear whether the expanded NKG2C-expressing T cell clones were specific for HCMV antigens. Those dominant clonotypes were again the most abundant among CD3+CD56-NKG2C+ cells in four donors, at roughly 25-65%. For six donors, the dominant CD3+CD56+NKG2C+ clonotypes were among the top 10 CD8+ clonotypes and accounted for about 1.0-8% of CD8+ T cells.

CDR1 and CDR2, looked up from the germline V gene (reference sequence), are DFQATT and SNEGSKA. From cysteine to phenylalanine, the CDR3 is 15 amino acids long. No DNA is listed. HCMV serostatus was determined by detecting HCMV-specific IgG in serum with a commercial ELISA kit. Peripheral blood mononuclear cells were isolated from blood by Ficoll density gradient centrifugation. The sequencing input was blood T cells: a sorted CD56 or NKG2C T cell subset, CD4+ or CD8+ T cells, or bulk PBMC T cells (not recorded which). Rearrangement joined TRBV20-1 to TRBJ2-7; TCRdb designates TRBD2, a call that cannot be tested without DNA. This receptor was identified in a man younger than 30 in good health. Donor details come from another sample of the same person, matched by shared clones. The CDR3 is CSARIFRTSSYEQYF.